This entry describes one T cell receptor beta chain. Germline-derived CDR1 and CDR2 are MNHEY and SVGAGI. V dropped 1 base and J dropped 4 bases, with 7 bases sitting between them. The CDR3 totals 13 residues. This sample is drawn from a study of blood T cell repertoires in COVID-19. Study background: There were acute and convalescent COVID-19 samples, and they came from the United States, Italy and Spain. T cells, B-cell-depleted T cells, or PBMCs supplied cDNA or gDNA.

Ages ranged from 18 to 89 years, with residence in about two dozen US areas. In the authors' workflow: Reference gene primer amplification gave nucleated cell count estimates. Repertoires were generated with immunoSEQ multiplex PCR, while TCRdb's copy carries only in-frame clones and drops some. Clone size and the V and J calls come from that table; the DNA yielded D and trimming. The sample yields 230,000 or so clones, approximately 86% seen once. Material: PBMCs or T cells enriched from blood (not recorded which). This rearrangement joins TRBV6-5 to TRBJ1-1, with D unresolved. This TCR derives from a woman in her forties or fifties with acute COVID-19. CDR3 in amino acids: CASSYFESTEAFF. The CDR3 DNA reads TGTGCCAGCAGTTACTTTGAGAGCACTGAAGCTTTCTTT.